This is a list of T cell receptor beta chains from one sample in a study of blood T cells in healthy people across ages. One entry per CDR3 protein results from TCRdb running MiXCR on the 5' RACE reads. The profile shows about 730,000 distinct CDR3 sequences, about 42% of them singletons. The sequencing input was blood. The source of these receptors is a woman aged 60 to 75 in good health. CDR3s include the opening cysteine and the closing phenylalanine or tryptophan. The D gene is left open where the match is weak. Not all rows give a size; the values are once, few, many and, for expanded clones, a class.

j_call d_call v_call clone_size cdr3_nt cdr3_aa
TRBJ2-7 . TRBV25-1 . TGTGCCAGCAGTGCAGGGTTTAACTACGAGCAGTACTTC CASSAGFNYEQYF
TRBJ2-1 . TRBV27 . TGTGCCAGCCGATCCTTCGGGGGCTCTCTCAATGAGCAGTTCTTC CASRSFGGSLNEQFF
TRBJ2-2 . TRBV20-1 few TGCAGTGCTCAAGGCGGAATCGAGAACACCGGGGAGCTGTTTTTT CSAQGGIENTGELFF
TRBJ1-2 . TRBV27 . TGTGCCAGCAGTTTTGGTGGGGTCCAGAGCCGACTCTATGGCTACACCTTC CASSFGGVQSRLYGYTF
TRBJ1-1 TRBD1 TRBV6-2/TRBV6-3 . TGTGCCAGCAGGGACCCCGGGACAGGGAACACTGAAGCTTTCTTT CASRDPGTGNTEAFF
TRBJ2-2 TRBD2 TRBV20-1 few TGCAGTGCCCCAACTCGAAGAGTAGCGGGGTCTCCCGGGGAGCTGTTTTTT CSAPTRRVAGSPGELFF
TRBJ1-2 . TRBV15 . TGTGCCACCAGCAGAGATATACGGGATCAGGGCTCTGGCTACACCTTC CATSRDIRDQGSGYTF
TRBJ1-5 . TRBV6-5 . TGTGCCAGCAGACCGGGACTCAATCAGCCCCAGCATTTT CASRPGLNQPQHF
TRBJ1-4 . TRBV6-2/TRBV6-3 few TGTGCCAGCAAGAATGAAAAACTGTTTTTT CASKNEKLFF
TRBJ2-7 TRBD1 TRBV5-1 few TGCGCCAGCAGCCCCCGGGACAGGACCTTCTACGAGCAGTACTTC CASSPRDRTFYEQYF
TRBJ2-5 TRBD2 TRBV7-9 few TGTGCCAGCAGCTGGGGGCTAGCGGGTGAAGAGACCCAGTACTTC CASSWGLAGEETQYF
TRBJ2-5 TRBD2 TRBV7-2 . TGTGCCAGCAGGTTGGGGCGGGAGGGCCACTATGAGCAGTACTTC CASRLGREGHYEQYF
TRBJ2-5 . TRBV4-3 once TGCGCCAGCAGCCAAGGGACTTTCCCAGGACGAAAAGAGACCCAGTACTTC CASSQGTFPGRKETQYF
TRBJ2-2 TRBD1 TRBV29-1 . TGCAGCGTACGACAGGGAATAGTTACCGGGGAGCTGTTTTTT CSVRQGIVTGELFF
TRBJ1-5 . TRBV6-1 . TGTGCCAGCAGTACACCCACAGGGAACAATCAGCCCCAGCATTTT CASSTPTGNNQPQHF
TRBJ2-5 . TRBV3-1 many TGTGCCAGCAGCCGAGGACACTCACAAGAGACCCAGTACTTC CASSRGHSQETQYF
TRBJ2-2 TRBD2 TRBV7-2 . TGTGCCAGCAGCAGCGGGGGGGCCGGTACCGGGGAGCTATTTTTT CASSSGGAGTGELFF
TRBJ1-5 . TRBV20-1 . TGCAGTGTACCCGGAACGGAGAACAATCAGCCCCAGCATTTT CSVPGTENNQPQHF
TRBJ2-5 TRBD2 TRBV7-2 . TGTGCCAGCAGCACGGGACTAGCGGGGGGCGGGACCCAGTACTTC CASSTGLAGGGTQYF
TRBJ2-1 . TRBV4-1 . TGCGCCAGCAGCCAAGGCCGCGCTGGGGGGGCTGATGAGCAGTTCTTC CASSQGRAGGADEQFF
TRBJ2-7 . TRBV15 . TGTGCCACCAGCAGTCCTTCTAGTCGCCTGCAGTACTTC CATSSPSSRLQYF
TRBJ1-1 . TRBV7-3 . TGTGCCAGCAGCTTATTGTGGAGCACTGAAGCTTTCTTT CASSLLWSTEAFF
TRBJ2-5 . TRBV30 once TGTGCCTGGAGTGCGCAATCCGGGCCCTCCGGTAAAGAGACCCAGTACTTC CAWSAQSGPSGKETQYF
TRBJ1-1 TRBD1 TRBV28 . TGTGCCAGCAGCGAGGGACAGGGGAAGGCTTTCTTT CASSEGQGKAFF
TRBJ2-1 . TRBV2 few TGTGCCAGCAGGCCTTTGGACAATGAGCAGTTCTTC CASRPLDNEQFF
TRBJ2-1 TRBD2 TRBV7-2 . TGTGCCAGCAGCTTCGACCGCCGACTAGCGGGAGCAGTCAATGAGCAGTTCTTC CASSFDRRLAGAVNEQFF
TRBJ2-6 . TRBV9 many TGTGCCAGCAGCGTAGGTGGCTCTGGGGCCAACGTCCTGACTTTC CASSVGGSGANVLTF
TRBJ2-3 . TRBV7-8 few TGTGCCAGCAGCTTAGTCCCGGCGGCGCAGTATTTT CASSLVPAAQYF
TRBJ2-3 . TRBV19 once TGTGCCAGTAGTATAACCACAGGGTGGAGCACAGATACGCAGTATTTT CASSITTGWSTDTQYF
TRBJ2-5 TRBD2 TRBV9 . TGTGCCAGCAGCACAGTGGGGTCTAGCGGGGGGGCGGAGACCCAGTACTTC CASSTVGSSGGAETQYF
TRBJ2-4 TRBD2 TRBV4-2 few TGTGCCAGCAGCCAGGGGCGGGGGAGAGCCGCCAAAAACATTCAGTACTTC CASSQGRGRAAKNIQYF
TRBJ2-3 . TRBV3-1 . TGTGCCAGCAGCCAACCTGGGGAGTCGGCGCAGTATTTT CASSQPGESAQYF
TRBJ2-7 TRBD1 TRBV5-1 . TGCAACAGCAGCGCCACGGGACAGGGACTCTACGAGCAGTACTTC CNSSATGQGLYEQYF
TRBJ2-2 . TRBV25-1 few TGTGCCAGCAGTGAATATCTCCCCGGGGAGCTGTTTTTT CASSEYLPGELFF
TRBJ2-2 . TRBV20-1 . TGCAGTGCTAGTTCCGACTGGAACACCGGGGAGCTGTTTTTT CSASSDWNTGELFF
TRBJ2-1 TRBD1 TRBV12-5 few TGTGCTTCAAGACAGGGGTATGAGCAGTTCTTC CASRQGYEQFF
TRBJ2-5 TRBD1 TRBV2 many TGTGCCAGCAGAGCTCCTACAGGGGGTGAGGAGACCCAGTACTTC CASRAPTGGEETQYF
TRBJ1-6 TRBD1 TRBV10-3 . TGTGCCATCAGCCCGACAGGGGGCGATTCACCCCTCCACTTT CAISPTGGDSPLHF